One sample yielded the 18 T cell receptor beta chains listed below, sequenced in a study of blood T cell repertoires in COVID-19. The method was immunoSEQ multiplex PCR; TCRdb's version includes in-frame clones alone and lacks a portion of them. This table has 120,000 to 150,000 clones, approximately 81% appearing once. Material: peripheral blood. Source of these receptors: a human donor with acute or convalescent COVID-19. The donor label of this sample is uncertain.

The V call is TRBV3-1 (or the pseudogene TRBV3-2), the J call TRBJ2-2; TRBD2 matches at 9 bases. Trimming removed 1 base from V and 8 bases from J; junction bases left unmatched: 11. The V gene's germline CDR1 is LGHDT and CDR2 YNNKEL (reference sequence). This CDR3 is built from 17 residues. For the CDR3, the DNA is TGTGCCAGCAGCCAAGTTATATTAGCGGGAGAGGAGGGGGAGCTGTTTTTT. Translation: CASSQVILAGEEGELFF.

This chain links TRBV6-1 with TRBJ1-6, with a possible D match to TRBD1 (6 bases). CDR3 length equals 16 residues. The V and J ends lost 1 base and 10 bases respectively, with 17 bases between them. CDR1 is MNHNS, CDR2 SASEGT, per germline. This CDR3 reads CASSEGTQGVYSPLHF. The CDR3 nucleotides read TGTGCCAGCAGTGAAGGGACACAGGGAGTCTACTCACCCCTCCACTTT.

CDR3 in amino acids: CASSFRRASYEQYF. As DNA, the CDR3 is TGTGCCAGCAGCTTTCGGAGGGCCTCCTACGAGCAGTACTTC. This chain links TRBV7-6 with TRBJ2-7, with D perhaps TRBD2 (6 bases). Germline V CDR1 and CDR2: SGHVS, FNYEAQ. The CDR3 is made up of 14 amino acids. Trimming left V 3 bases short and J 0 bases short, with 9 bases between.

This chain joins TRBV19 and TRBJ2-7; the match to TRBD2 covers 13 bases. There are 22 residues in the CDR3. From germline, CDR1 is LNHDA and CDR2 SQIVND (reference sequence). With 5 bases clipped from V and 2 bases from J, the junction kept 24 bases outside the gene matches. DNA of the CDR3: TGTGCCAGTAGTTCCGGGACTAGCGGGAACCTGGTCCCGCTGGGCCCCCCCTACGAGCAGTACGTC. Amino acids: CASSSGTSGNLVPLGPPYEQYV.

The CDR3 DNA sequence: TGTGCCAGCAGCTTTTCTAGCGGGAGACATACGCAGTATTTT. Encoded protein: CASSFSSGRHTQYF. V and J are TRBV11-2 and TRBJ2-3; 10 bases fit TRBD2. Looked up from germline, CDR1 is SGHAT and CDR2 is FQNNGV. V was pared by 3 bases and J by 7 bases, with 4 bases of the junction left unmatched. This CDR3 is 14 amino acids long.

The chain links TRBV30 to TRBJ1-1; D is unresolved. Germline CDR1 and CDR2: GTSNPN and SVGIG (reference sequence). The germline V and J ends were trimmed by 2 bases and 1 base, with 11 bases remaining between them. The CDR3 is made up of 14 amino acids. The CDR3 DNA is TGTGCCTGGAGTACACCCGTATGGAACACTGAAGCTTTCTTT. It codes for CAWSTPVWNTEAFF.

This clone was seen once. The rearrangement uses TRBV24-1 and TRBJ2-7; TRBD2 agrees at 11 bases. The CDR3 runs 15 residues. V dropped 5 bases and J dropped 3; count of bases not matched to a gene: 5. The V gene's germline CDR1 is KGHDR and CDR2 SFDVKD. This chain's CDR3 is CATSAETSGVYEQYF. CDR3 coding DNA: TGTGCCACCAGTGCCGAGACTAGCGGGGTCTACGAGCAGTACTTC.

CDR3 sequence reads: CASSPPGGLAGSYNEQFF. The CDR3 nucleotides are TGTGCCAGCTCACCTCCAGGAGGACTAGCGGGTTCCTACAATGAGCAGTTCTTC. This chain connects TRBV18 to TRBJ2-1; 11 positions agree with TRBD2. Germline CDR1 reads KGHSH; CDR2 reads LQKENI. The CDR3 is 18 residues long. V shed 3 bases, J shed 1 base, and the junction held 8 bases outside the gene matches. Drawing the rest from reference TRBV18 and TRBJ2-1, the complete variable domain is NAGVMQNPRHLVRRRGQEARLRCSPMKGHSHVYWYRQLPEEGLKFMVYLQKENIIDESGMPKERFSAEFPKEGPSILRIQQVVRGDSAAYFCASSPPGGLAGSYNEQFFGPGTRLTVL.

The V and J genes are TRBV5-1 and TRBJ2-1; tentatively, D is TRBD2 (6 bases). V gave up 3 bases and J gave up 7 bases, with 17 bases separating them. Germline CDR1 and CDR2: SGHRS and YFSETQ. CDR3 size: 15 residues. The CDR3 DNA reads TGCGCCAGCAGCTACGAGGGCCGGGGGAGGAATGAGCAGTTCTTC. This sequence encodes CASSYEGRGRNEQFF.

The chain couples TRBV5-1 to TRBJ1-3; weak D call: TRBD1 (5 bases). V gave up 0 bases and J gave up 0 bases, with 10 bases separating them. The CDR3 extends over 16 amino acids. Germline V CDR1 and CDR2: SGHRS, YFSETQ. The DNA for the CDR3 is TGCGCCAGCAGCTTGGGGACACCTCGCTCTGGAAACACCATATATTTT. This gives the protein CASSLGTPRSGNTIYF.

The chain uses TRBV5-1 and TRBJ1-3; TRBD1 matches 7 bases. V shed 4 bases and J 0 bases; nucleotides not matched to a gene: 10. Germline CDR1 SGHRS, CDR2 YFSETQ. CDR3 length equals 17 residues. In DNA, the CDR3 is TGCGCCAGCAGCCATCTTCCGGGACAGAGCTCTGGAAACACCATATATTTT. Its translation: CASSHLPGQSSGNTIYF.

The chain recombines TRBV5-8 with TRBJ1-1; perhaps TRBD1 as D (6 bases). The CDR3 has 15 residues. Germline V CDR1 and CDR2: SGHTS, YDEGEE. Trimming removed 1 base at V and 1 base at J, with 11 bases between. The DNA for the CDR3 is TGTGCCAGCAGCTTGATGGGGACAAAGAACACTGAAGCTTTCTTT. It codes for CASSLMGTKNTEAFF.

This chain connects TRBV2 to TRBJ1-5; 9 bases are shared with TRBD1. The CDR3 has 16 residues. Germline lookup yields CDR1 SNHLY and CDR2 FYNNEI. The J segment lost 3 bases and the V segment lost 8 bases, leaving 11 bases of the junction unmatched. The CDR3 DNA reads TGTGCCAGCCAGCTTACCCGGACAGGGGTCAATCAGCCCCAGCATTTT. It codes for CASQLTRTGVNQPQHF.

V gene TRBV4-1 combines with J gene TRBJ1-1; the match to TRBD1 covers 11 bases. The germline CDR1 and CDR2 sequences are MGHRA and YSYEKL. V dropped 1 base and J dropped 3; count of bases not matched to a gene: 1. CDR3 length equals 15 residues. The CDR3 DNA reads TGCGCCAGCAGCCAAGGGGACAGGGGGTACACTGAAGCTTTCTTT. This gives the protein CASSQGDRGYTEAFF.

The chain couples TRBV29-1 to TRBJ1-4, with 8 bases identical to TRBD1. V was clipped by 3 bases and J by 8 bases; unmatched bases: 5. CDR1 SQVTM and CDR2 ANQGSEA come from the germline V gene. CDR3 length equals 13 residues. The CDR3 nucleotides read TGCAGCGTTGACCTAGGACAGGGAGAAAAACTGTTTTTT. Amino acid sequence: CSVDLGQGEKLFF. Together with reference TRBV29-1 and TRBJ1-4, the CDR3 gives the full variable domain: SAVISQKPSRDICQRGTSLTIQCQVDSQVTMMFWYRQQPGQSLTLIATANQGSEATYESGFVIDKFPISRPNLTFSTLTVSNMSPEDSSIYLCSVDLGQGEKLFFGSGTQLSVL.

V is TRBV5-1 and J is TRBJ1-1, with 8 bases that match TRBD1. Unmatched junction bases numbered 17, after V lost 1 base and J lost 3 bases. Germline CDR1 and CDR2: SGHRS and YFSETQ. CDR3 length: 19 amino acids. The CDR3 region has the DNA TGCGCCAGCAGCTTGTTGTGGACAGGGTCTAGTGGGGGGGACACTGAAGCTTTCTTT. Residues: CASSLLWTGSSGGDTEAFF.

This clone was observed a few times. J is TRBJ1-2 and V is TRBV2; 9 bases match TRBD1. Germline lookup yields CDR1 SNHLY and CDR2 FYNNEI. The J segment lost 8 bases and the V segment lost 6 bases, leaving 7 bases of the junction unmatched. The CDR3 runs to 13 residues. The chain's CDR3 is CASRDGQGLGYTF. The CDR3 nucleotides read TGTGCCAGCAGGGACGGACAGGGGTTAGGCTACACCTTC.

The chain employs TRBV27 and TRBJ2-1; D is undetermined. Per germline, CDR1 MNHEY and CDR2 SMNVEV (reference sequence). Trimming took 3 bases from V and 5 from J, leaving 8 bases between them. The CDR3 is 13 residues long. CDR3: CASSFQVNNEQFF. In DNA form, the CDR3 reads TGTGCCAGCAGTTTCCAGGTGAACAATGAGCAGTTCTTC.